What follows are 15 T cell receptor beta chains derived from one specimen sequenced in a study of cytomegalovirus exposure and HLA in healthy donors. It was with 60 Vbeta and 13 Jbeta primers that the PCR ran. The assay was immunoSEQ multiplex PCR, and TCRdb's table has in-frame clones only and misses some. In all, the sample yields roughly 50,000 clones. Sequencing was carried out using PBMCs. These receptors originate from a woman aged 55-70 years in good health and CMV-seropositive.

This sequence joins TRBV7-2 and TRBJ2-7; 9 bases align to TRBD2. V gave up 3 bases and J gave up 4 bases; unmatched junction bases: 7. The CDR3 is 15 residues long. CDR1 and CDR2 from the germline V gene are SGHTA and FQGNSA. The CDR3 nucleotides are TGTGCCAGCAGCTTGGGACTAGCTTTCCAGTACGAGCAGTACTTC. Protein product: CASSLGLAFQYEQYF.

The rearrangement links TRBV29-1 to TRBJ1-2; 8 positions agree with TRBD1. This CDR3 has 15 residues. CDR1 and CDR2 from the germline V gene are SQVTM and ANQGSEA. The J segment lost 7 bases and the V segment lost 0 bases, leaving 10 bases of the junction unmatched. CDR3 amino acids: CSVEEGVTGVRGYTF. The DNA of the CDR3 is TGCAGCGTTGAAGAAGGAGTGACAGGGGTTCGTGGCTACACCTTC.

The chain joins TRBV6-5 to TRBJ1-2, with D uncertain. CDR3 size: 13 residues. Germline CDR1 MNHEY, CDR2 SVGAGI. V dropped 0 bases and J dropped 6 bases, with 8 bases sitting between them. CDR3 nucleotides: TGTGCCAGCAGTTACTCGGGAGATGATGGCTACACCTTC. Protein sequence: CASSYSGDDGYTF.

In DNA, the CDR3 is TGTGCCGCTTCCCCGGGGACAGGTTACAATGAGCAGTTCTTC. Translation: CAASPGTGYNEQFF. This chain connects TRBV10-3 to TRBJ2-1; 8 bases align to TRBD1. From germline, CDR1 is ENHRY and CDR2 SYGVKD. The CDR3 loop spans 14 amino acids. V gave up 11 bases and J gave up 4 bases; unmatched junction bases: 10.

The chain joins TRBV5-1 to TRBJ1-5; D possibly corresponds to TRBD1 (6 bases). Trimming left V 4 bases short and J 5 bases short, with 10 bases between. Germline V lookup: CDR1 SGHRS, CDR2 YFSETQ. The CDR3 is 13 residues long. In DNA, the CDR3 is TGCGCCAGCAGCGAGGACAGTTATCAGCCCCAGCATTTT. Amino acids: CASSEDSYQPQHF.

The gene calls are TRBV9 and TRBJ2-2; D is possibly TRBD2 (7 bases). Germline-derived CDR1 and CDR2 are SGDLS and YYNGEE. V was shortened by 6 bases and J by 2 bases, with 14 bases between the two germline ends. The CDR3 has 15 residues. CDR3 amino acids: CASKGGGQNTGELFF. DNA for the CDR3: TGTGCCAGCAAGGGCGGGGGCCAAAACACCGGGGAGCTGTTTTTT.

The chain links TRBV29-1 to TRBJ1-2; weak D call: TRBD1 (5 bases). V was trimmed by 1 base and J by 4 bases, leaving 13 bases between them. Per germline, CDR1 SQVTM and CDR2 ANQGSEA. The CDR3 runs 14 residues. CDR3 region: CSVEGGSRGYGYTF. The DNA of the CDR3 is TGCAGCGTTGAAGGCGGGAGTAGGGGCTATGGCTACACCTTC.

The chain links TRBV10-1 to TRBJ2-7, with 10 bases identical to TRBD2. The CDR3 extends over 14 amino acids. Germline assignment: CDR1 WNHNN and CDR2 SYGVQD (reference sequence). V was clipped by 3 bases and J by 2 bases; unmatched bases: 1. The CDR3 nucleotides read TGCGCCAGCAGTGAAAGCGGGGGGGCCTACGAGCAGTACTTC. Translation gives CASSESGGAYEQYF.

The genes are TRBV5-6 and TRBJ1-6, with D possibly matching TRBD1 (5 bases). Germline lookup yields CDR1 SGHDT and CDR2 YYEEEE. The CDR3 is 16 amino acids. V shed 4 bases and J shed 5 bases, with 16 bases lying between them. CDR3 protein: CASSTYRQGNNSPLHF. In nucleotides, the CDR3 is TGTGCCAGCAGCACGTACAGGCAAGGAAATAATTCACCCCTCCACTTT.

V is TRBV11-1 and J is TRBJ2-1; 7 bases fit TRBD2. This CDR3 has 16 residues. V lost 5 bases to trimming and J lost 2 bases; unmatched junction nucleotides: 9. CDR1 is SGHAT and CDR2 is FQDESV in the germline V gene (reference sequence). CDR3: CASSDSGGGAYNEQFF. CDR3 sequence (DNA): TGTGCCAGCAGCGACTCGGGTGGGGGGGCCTACAATGAGCAGTTCTTC.

The chain uses TRBV9 and TRBJ2-4; D remains ambiguous. Between the trimmed V and J ends, which lost 1 base and 0 bases, there was a span of 5 bases. CDR1 is SGDLS, CDR2 YYNGEE, per germline. The CDR3 contains 14 residues. The CDR3 coding sequence is TGTGCCAGCAGCGTAAGCCAAGCCAAAAACATTCAGTACTTC. The encoded protein is CASSVSQAKNIQYF.

This chain joins TRBV5-1 and TRBJ2-4; TRBD1 agrees at 9 bases. The CDR3 is 15 residues long. CDR1 and CDR2 (germline): SGHRS, YFSETQ. V gave up 0 bases and J gave up 7 bases; unmatched junction bases: 5. The CDR3 nucleotides are TGCGCCAGCAGCTTGGGACAGGGACAGGGTAACATTCAGTACTTC. This translates into CASSLGQGQGNIQYF.

The rearrangement links TRBV28 to TRBJ2-5; 10 positions match TRBD2. Germline assignment: CDR1 MDHEN and CDR2 SYDVKM. This CDR3 is built from 18 residues. Trimming cost V 5 bases and J 6 bases; bases outside gene matches: 18. The DNA of the CDR3 is TGTGCCAGCAGTGACCGAGGAAGCGGGGGGGCCGGTGCACAGACCCAGTACTTC. This codes for CASSDRGSGGAGAQTQYF.

The J gene is TRBJ2-3, the V gene TRBV19; 11 bases are a match to TRBD2. Germline CDR1 LNHDA, CDR2 SQIVND (reference sequence). This CDR3 contains 20 residues. V was clipped by 4 bases and J by 0 bases; unmatched bases: 15. The CDR3 coding sequence is TGTGCCAGTAGTACGGGCGGAGGACTAGCGGGCAGTCGTAGCACAGATACGCAGTATTTT. As protein: CASSTGGGLAGSRSTDTQYF.

V gene TRBV2 combines with J gene TRBJ2-1; 11 positions match TRBD2. The length of the CDR3 is 15 residues. Germline CDR1 SNHLY, CDR2 FYNNEI. J gave up 9 bases and V 8 bases, and 12 bases lay outside the gene matches. The CDR3 nucleotides read TGTGCCAGCGGGCCTGGTCTAGCGGGGGGTGTTGAGCAGTTCTTC. This encodes CASGPGLAGGVEQFF.